This entry lists 14 T cell receptor beta chains sequenced from one sample in a study of blood T cell repertoires in COVID-19. TCRdb's copy holds only in-frame clones and misses some; the assay was immunoSEQ multiplex PCR. The top ten hold around 3.3% of the sample, which has 200,000 to 250,000 clones, more than 65% seen once. Material for sequencing was peripheral blood. All receptors come from a woman older than 75 with acute or convalescent COVID-19.

This chain links TRBV6-5 with TRBJ1-1; D gene unclear. The V and J ends lost 0 bases and 7 bases respectively, with 6 bases between them. Germline V CDR1 and CDR2: MNHEY, SVGAGI. The CDR3 covers 12 residues. The CDR3 here is CASSYSGREAFF. The CDR3 bases are TGTGCCAGCAGTTACTCGGGCCGTGAAGCTTTCTTT.

This rearrangement joins TRBV28 to TRBJ2-1; the match to TRBD2 covers 13 bases. Germline V gives CDR1 MDHEN, CDR2 SYDVKM. The CDR3 has 17 residues. V lost 10 bases, J lost 1 base, and 10 bases stayed unmatched. CDR3 DNA: TGTGCCACTCGGGGGACTAGCGGGGTGAGGTCCTACAATGAGCAGTTCTTC. It codes for CATRGTSGVRSYNEQFF.

Written as DNA, the CDR3 is TGTGCCAGCAGCGTAGGGGGGACAGGGTACCAAGAGACCCAGTACTTC. Translated, it gives CASSVGGTGYQETQYF. This chain connects TRBV9 to TRBJ2-5, with 9 bases fitting TRBD1. The V gene's germline CDR1 is SGDLS and CDR2 YYNGEE. This CDR3 contains 16 residues. V lost 0 bases and J lost 0; bases outside the gene matches: 3.

V and J are TRBV3-1 (or the pseudogene TRBV3-2) and TRBJ2-3; 9 nucleotides agree with TRBD1. This CDR3 has 16 amino acids. V was clipped by 3 bases and J by 6 bases; unmatched bases: 10. CDR1 and CDR2 (germline): LGHDT, YNNKEL (reference sequence). In nucleotides, the CDR3 is TGTGCCAGCAGCCAGGTGGACAGGGGACCTGGGGATACGCAGTATTTT. Protein: CASSQVDRGPGDTQYF.

This chain connects TRBV9 to TRBJ2-1; 9 positions agree with TRBD2. Germline V gene sequence: CDR1 SGDLS, CDR2 YYNGEE. The trim removed 4 bases at V and 9 bases at J, leaving 14 bases unmatched. This CDR3 contains 16 residues. This CDR3 reads CASSPQVGGGAGEQFF. In DNA form, the CDR3 reads TGTGCCAGCAGCCCCCAAGTTGGCGGGGGGGCTGGTGAGCAGTTCTTC.

J is TRBJ1-2 and V is TRBV3-1 (or the pseudogene TRBV3-2); 7 bases line up with TRBD1. With V trimmed by 2 bases and J by 8 bases, 14 bases remained unmatched. This CDR3 spans 16 amino acids. Germline-derived CDR1 and CDR2 are LGHDT and YNNKEL (reference sequence). The CDR3 region is CASSQSYNTGVWGYTF. The CDR3 nucleotides read TGTGCCAGCAGCCAATCATATAATACAGGGGTGTGGGGCTACACCTTC.

The chain links TRBV3-1 (or the pseudogene TRBV3-2) to TRBJ1-3; the D is unclear. This CDR3 is built from 13 residues. Deletions cut 2 bases from V and 9 bases from J, with 11 bases between. From germline, CDR1 is LGHDT and CDR2 YNNKEL (reference sequence). CDR3 amino acids: CASSQSRRGTIYF. The CDR3 DNA reads as TGTGCCAGCAGCCAAAGCCGCCGGGGCACCATATATTTT.

V is TRBV7-6 and J is TRBJ1-1, with D perhaps TRBD1 (6 bases). The V gene's germline CDR1 is SGHVS and CDR2 FNYEAQ. The V end lost 2 bases, the J end lost 1 base, and 11 bases lay between the germline ends. The CDR3 contains 15 residues. Written as DNA, the CDR3 is TGTGCCAGCAGCTTATCAGCGACAGGGAACACTGAAGCTTTCTTT. Protein product: CASSLSATGNTEAFF.

The V gene is TRBV19, the J gene TRBJ1-5; TRBD1 is a possible D gene (6 bases). Trimming cost V 4 bases and J 5 bases, with 12 bases left between them. This CDR3 contains 14 residues. Germline V gene data show CDR1 as LNHDA and CDR2 as SQIVND (reference sequence). The CDR3 spells CASSTGQIDQPQHF. The CDR3 nucleotides are TGTGCCAGTAGTACCGGACAGATCGATCAGCCCCAGCATTTT.

J is TRBJ1-1 and V is TRBV3-1 (or the pseudogene TRBV3-2); D gene unclear. Germline-derived CDR1 and CDR2 are LGHDT and YNNKEL (reference sequence). V lost 1 base to trimming and J lost 2 bases, with 8 bases between them. The CDR3 runs to 14 residues. This CDR3 reads CASSQVRGNTEAFF. The CDR3 DNA reads as TGTGCCAGCAGCCAAGTCCGGGGTAACACTGAAGCTTTCTTT.

J is TRBJ1-2 and V is TRBV6-1, with TRBD1 matching over 9 bases. Germline V gene data show CDR1 as MNHNS and CDR2 as SASEGT. Trimming at V came to 3 bases and at J to 4 bases, leaving 9 bases not matched to a gene. The CDR3 is 16 amino acids. CDR3 coding DNA: TGTGCCAGCAGTGAGATGGACAGGGGCGCTGCCTATGGCTACACCTTC. Encoded protein: CASSEMDRGAAYGYTF.

J is TRBJ1-1 and V is TRBV14, with D possibly TRBD1 on 6 matching bases. Trimming took 4 bases from V and 4 from J, leaving 16 bases between them. CDR1 is SGHDN, CDR2 FVKESK, per germline. CDR3 length equals 15 residues. The CDR3: CASSPLRTASTEAFF. The CDR3 DNA sequence: TGTGCCAGCAGCCCCCTAAGGACAGCGAGCACTGAAGCTTTCTTT.

The gene calls are TRBV19 and TRBJ1-2, with TRBD1 matching 8 bases. Germline V gives CDR1 LNHDA, CDR2 SQIVND (reference sequence). The CDR3 sequence is 14 residues long. Unmatched junction bases numbered 5, after V lost 3 bases and J lost 5 bases. CDR3 coding DNA: TGTGCCAGTAGTATGTGGGACAGGACGTATGGCTACACCTTC. Residues: CASSMWDRTYGYTF.

Comment on this clone: The identical CDR3 is also encoded by other nucleotide sequences in the sample. J is TRBJ2-7 and V is TRBV7-6; TRBD1 agrees at 7 bases. Germline V gives CDR1 SGHVS, CDR2 FNYEAQ. The CDR3 has 15 amino acids. Trimming removed 1 base from V and 0 bases from J; junction bases left unmatched: 3. CDR3 sequence reads: CASSLDRGPSYEQYF. For the CDR3, the DNA is TGTGCCAGCAGCTTAGACAGGGGCCCCTCCTACGAGCAGTACTTC.